This T cell receptor beta chain was identified in a study of shared clonotypes between healthy human individuals. Germline loops: CDR1 MGHRA, CDR2 YSYEKL. The CDR3 covers 19 residues. V dropped 4 bases and J dropped 3 bases, with 25 bases sitting between them. Measured with immunoSEQ multiplex PCR; TCRdb has only the in-frame clones, and not every one. The table records roughly 2.5 million clones, around nine tenths of them present only once. This clone was seen a single time. Every donor, a Caucasian adult, lived in Nashville, Tennessee. J is TRBJ2-4 and V is TRBV4-1; tentative D call: TRBD2 (6 bases). Sample: naive CD4+ T cells sorted from blood. Subset described: CD45RA+ positively selected. The receptor was isolated from a man younger than 35 in good health. As DNA, the CDR3 is TGCGCCAGCAGCCCCGGGACTTGGTTTAACCTGGGGGGCAAAAACATTCAGTACTTC. Translation: CASSPGTWFNLGGKNIQYF.